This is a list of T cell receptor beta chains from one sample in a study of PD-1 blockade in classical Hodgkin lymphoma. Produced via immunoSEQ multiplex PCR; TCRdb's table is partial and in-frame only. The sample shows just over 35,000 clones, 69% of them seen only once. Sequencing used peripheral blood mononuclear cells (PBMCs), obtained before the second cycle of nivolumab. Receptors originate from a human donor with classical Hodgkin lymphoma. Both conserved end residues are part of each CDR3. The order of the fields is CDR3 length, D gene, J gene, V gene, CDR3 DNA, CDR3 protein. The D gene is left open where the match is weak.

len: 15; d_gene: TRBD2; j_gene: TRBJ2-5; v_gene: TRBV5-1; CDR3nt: TGCGCCAGCAGCATGGGACTAGCGGGCCAAGAGACCCAGTACTTC; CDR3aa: CASSMGLAGQETQYF
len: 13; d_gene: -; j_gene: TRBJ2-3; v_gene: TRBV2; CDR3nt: TGTGCCAGAACCCCAGGGGCCGCAGATACGCAGTATTTT; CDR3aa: CARTPGAADTQYF
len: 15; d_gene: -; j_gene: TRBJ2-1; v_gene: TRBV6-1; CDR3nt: TGTGCCAGCAGTGCAAGGACTTCCTTACAGGGTGAGCAGTTCTTC; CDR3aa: CASSARTSLQGEQFF
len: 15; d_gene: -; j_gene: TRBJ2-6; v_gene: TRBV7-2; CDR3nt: TGTGCCAGCAGCCAGATGCTCACGGGGGCCAACGTCCTGACTTTC; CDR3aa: CASSQMLTGANVLTF
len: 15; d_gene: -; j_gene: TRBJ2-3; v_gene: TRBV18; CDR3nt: TGTGCCAGCTCACCACCGGACCTTACCTCTGATACGCAGTATTTT; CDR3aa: CASSPPDLTSDTQYF
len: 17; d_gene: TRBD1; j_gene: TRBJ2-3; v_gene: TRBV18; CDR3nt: TGTGCCAGCTCACCGTGGACAGGGGTATTCTCCACAGATACGCAGTATTTT; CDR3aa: CASSPWTGVFSTDTQYF
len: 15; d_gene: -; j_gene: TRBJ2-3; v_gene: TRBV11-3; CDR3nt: TGTGCCAGCAGCCTAATGGGACATGACCCAGATACGCAGTATTTT; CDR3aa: CASSLMGHDPDTQYF
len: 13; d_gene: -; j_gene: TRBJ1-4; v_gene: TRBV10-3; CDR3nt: TGTGCCATCAGTGCGGGGACTAATGAAAAACTGTTTTTT; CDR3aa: CAISAGTNEKLFF
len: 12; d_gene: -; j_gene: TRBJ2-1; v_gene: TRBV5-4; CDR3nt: TGTGCCAGCTCTGCGGGAAGGAATGAGCAGTTCTTC; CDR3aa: CASSAGRNEQFF
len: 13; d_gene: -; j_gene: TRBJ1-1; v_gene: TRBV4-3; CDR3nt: TGCGCCAGCAGCTATTATTATACCACTGAAGCTTTCTTT; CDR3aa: CASSYYYTTEAFF
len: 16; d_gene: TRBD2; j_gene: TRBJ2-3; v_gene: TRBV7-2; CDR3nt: TGTGCCAGCAGCCTTGGACTAGCGGGAGTTGGCGATACGCAGTATTTT; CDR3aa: CASSLGLAGVGDTQYF
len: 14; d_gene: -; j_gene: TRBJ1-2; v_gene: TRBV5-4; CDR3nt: TGTGCCAGCAGCTTTAATAGGCCTAACTATGGCTACACCTTC; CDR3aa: CASSFNRPNYGYTF
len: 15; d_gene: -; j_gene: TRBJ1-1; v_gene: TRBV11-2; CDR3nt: TGTGCCAGCAGCTTAGTTTTAGGGGGAAGTACTGAAGCTTTCTTT; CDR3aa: CASSLVLGGSTEAFF
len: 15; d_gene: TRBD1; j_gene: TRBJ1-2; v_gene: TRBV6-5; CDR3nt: TGTGCCAGCAGTTACTCAGCGGGGACAGACTATGGCTACACCTTC; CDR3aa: CASSYSAGTDYGYTF
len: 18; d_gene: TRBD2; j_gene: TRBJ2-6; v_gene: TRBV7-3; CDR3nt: TGTGCCAGCAGCTTGTTGGCGGGGGGCCGCTCTGGGGCCAACGTCCTGACTTTC; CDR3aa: CASSLLAGGRSGANVLTF
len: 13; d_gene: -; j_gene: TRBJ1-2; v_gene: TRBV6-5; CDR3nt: TGTGCCAGCAGTAACCGACAGCACTATGGCTACACCTTC; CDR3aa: CASSNRQHYGYTF
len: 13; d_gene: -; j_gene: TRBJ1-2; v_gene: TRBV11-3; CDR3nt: TGTGCCAGCAGCTTACAGGGTTCCTATGGCTACACCTTC; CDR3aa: CASSLQGSYGYTF
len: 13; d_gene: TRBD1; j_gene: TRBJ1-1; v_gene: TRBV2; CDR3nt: TGTGCCAGCAGAGGACCCGGGACAGCTGAAGCTTTCTTT; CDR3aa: CASRGPGTAEAFF
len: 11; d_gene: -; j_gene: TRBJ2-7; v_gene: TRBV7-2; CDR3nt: TGTGCCAGCAGCCTACGAGGCGAGCAGTACTTC; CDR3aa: CASSLRGEQYF
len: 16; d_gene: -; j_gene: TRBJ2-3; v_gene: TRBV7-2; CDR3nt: TGTGCCAGCAGCCGCGGAGGGGGAGGGGCATCGAATACGCAGTATTTT; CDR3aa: CASSRGGGGASNTQYF
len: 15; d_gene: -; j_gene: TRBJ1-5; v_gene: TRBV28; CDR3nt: TGTGCCAGCAGTTTCCTACAGGGAGGCAATCAGCCCCAGCATTTT; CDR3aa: CASSFLQGGNQPQHF
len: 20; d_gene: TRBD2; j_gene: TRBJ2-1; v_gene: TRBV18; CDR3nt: TGTGCCAGCTCCCCAAACCAATGGGGACTAGCGGGGGTCTCCTACAATGAGCAGTTCTTC; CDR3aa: CASSPNQWGLAGVSYNEQFF